These T cell receptor beta chains were read from a single sample in a study of cytomegalovirus exposure and HLA in healthy donors. Libraries were prepared by immunoSEQ multiplex PCR; TCRdb keeps only in-frame clonotypes and omits some of them. Seen here are about 86,000 clones, around 71% observed once, and the top ten hold around 8.4%. Sample: PBMCs. All receptors come from a man between 60 and 70 years old in good health and CMV-seronegative. Each CDR3 is given with its conserved first and last residue. A D gene is named only where the DNA matches it firmly.

V gene,D gene,J gene,CDR3 protein
TRBV7-9,TRBD1,TRBJ1-4,CASSLSQGVEKLFF
TRBV4-3,TRBD2,TRBJ2-1,CASSPQRGVYNEQFF
TRBV7-8,.,TRBJ1-1,CASSSRTGNMNTEAFF
TRBV5-4,TRBD2,TRBJ2-7,CASSVQTSGSYEQYF
TRBV6-1,.,TRBJ2-7,CASSAPGTYEQYF
TRBV11-2,TRBD1,TRBJ2-7,CASSLDRGPSYEQYF
TRBV27,TRBD1,TRBJ2-2,CASLRTGGTGELFF
TRBV6-5,.,TRBJ1-6,CASSPYPGNLPLHF
TRBV29-1,TRBD1,TRBJ1-5,CSVITGGSNQPQHF
TRBV4-3,.,TRBJ1-6,CASSQEPTGPNSPLHF
TRBV11-2,.,TRBJ2-1,CASSLGGAGEQFF
TRBV9,.,TRBJ2-3,CASSVESLATDTQYF
TRBV19,TRBD2,TRBJ2-1,CASSTLAGGPNEQFF
TRBV19,.,TRBJ2-3,CASSTTHRVRTDTQYF
TRBV7-2,.,TRBJ1-1,CASSPERARAAFF
TRBV4-1,.,TRBJ1-2,CASSQDGSLPNYGYTF
TRBV6-1,.,TRBJ2-1,CASTPAWGDNEQFF
TRBV30,.,TRBJ2-3,CAWSVGGRADTQYF
TRBV4-3,.,TRBJ2-7,CASSQELVYEQYF
TRBV5-1,.,TRBJ1-1,CASSSDGGYAFF
TRBV6-6,TRBD2,TRBJ2-5,CASSYSPAGGQETQYF
TRBV14,TRBD2,TRBJ2-7,CASSPFGGSSLAEQYF
TRBV29-1,.,TRBJ1-4,CSVPMVGTNEKLFF
TRBV28,.,TRBJ2-1,CASSTEGDGVQFF
TRBV28,.,TRBJ2-2,CASRLLQGELFF
TRBV7-9,.,TRBJ1-2,CASSLRRGETNGYTF
TRBV7-9,.,TRBJ2-7,CASSLTVYEQYF
TRBV9,.,TRBJ1-3,CASSPEGDSRNTIYF
TRBV10-3,TRBD2,TRBJ2-7,CAISEWSSGTEQYF
TRBV23-1,.,TRBJ1-2,CASSQFESSNYGYTF
TRBV27,.,TRBJ1-2,CASSLSTNRVGYTF
TRBV6-1,TRBD1,TRBJ1-5,CATIETGFGQPQHF
TRBV18,TRBD1,TRBJ2-7,CASSTGTGVLEQYF
TRBV28,.,TRBJ2-7,CASSLPQGYEQYF
TRBV11-2,.,TRBJ1-2,CASSLGTDSNYGYTF
TRBV7-5,.,TRBJ2-7,CVRSLNPTGGYEQYF
TRBV28,.,TRBJ2-7,CASRVQNYEQYF
TRBV7-8,.,TRBJ1-4,CASSLLTRGSNEKLFF
TRBV2,.,TRBJ1-4,CASSPAGGRGEKLFF
TRBV11-2,.,TRBJ2-7,CASSLARHKSSYEQYF
TRBV5-1,.,TRBJ2-4,CASSLVSGNNIQYF
TRBV1,.,TRBJ1-2,CTSSQDRGNHYGYPF
TRBV11-3,TRBD2,TRBJ2-7,CASSLGGGSAYEQYF
TRBV27,TRBD2,TRBJ2-5,CAISRTSGETQYF
TRBV19,TRBD1,TRBJ1-6,CATGQGAISPLHF
TRBV7-9,TRBD1,TRBJ1-1,CASGSRDRVAFF
TRBV19,.,TRBJ2-7,CASSSASVPSYEQYF
TRBV7-9,.,TRBJ1-2,CASSQHAGKRGYTF
TRBV5-4,TRBD2,TRBJ2-3,CASSARLAGAGTDTQYF